A single sample is the source of the 31 T cell receptor beta chains below, sequenced in a study of shared clonotypes between healthy human individuals. The method was immunoSEQ multiplex PCR; TCRdb's version includes in-frame clones alone and lacks a portion of them. The data hold around 2.5 million clones, with 93% observed a single time. The sequenced material came from naive CD4+ T cells from PBMCs. Specified subset: CD45RA+ positively selected. The receptors derive from a young man in good health. Some clones in this sample may be carry-over from other donors' samples.

The rearrangement links TRBV10-3 to TRBJ2-2; D is uncertain. The CDR3 is 14 residues long. Trimming left V 10 bases short and J 0 bases short, with 12 bases between. Germline CDR1 reads ENHRY; CDR2 reads SYGVKD. This CDR3 reads CATALAANTGELFF. CDR3 nucleotides: TGTGCCACCGCTTTGGCCGCGAACACCGGGGAGCTGTTTTTT.

The chain is built from TRBV10-3 and TRBJ1-1; no firm D call. Trimming took off 7 bases at V and 5 bases at J, with 14 bases between the two ends. Germline V lookup: CDR1 ENHRY, CDR2 SYGVKD. The CDR3 has 13 amino acids. The DNA for the CDR3 is TGTGCCATCAATGACCCCCGGTGGACTGAAGCTTTCTTT. As protein: CAINDPRWTEAFF.

The chain joins TRBV11-2 to TRBJ1-2; D might be TRBD1 (5 bases). The CDR3 is made up of 16 amino acids. Trimming removed 5 bases from V and 3 bases from J, with 19 bases in between. The germline V gene has CDR1 SGHAT and CDR2 FQNNGV. CDR3 DNA: TGTGCCAGCAGCCGAATTAAGAGGGAGGGACACTATGGCTACACCTTC. Translating gives CASSRIKREGHYGYTF.

The chain employs TRBV7-3 and TRBJ2-5; 13 positions match TRBD2. Germline CDR1 SGHTA, CDR2 FQGTGA. The V segment lost 2 bases and the J segment 5 bases; nucleotides outside the gene matches: 8. The CDR3 has 17 amino acids. CDR3 DNA: TGTGCCAGCAGCTTAGGGACTAGCGGGGCGGATGGGGAGACCCAGTACTTC. Its protein is CASSLGTSGADGETQYF.

The genes are TRBV29-1 and TRBJ2-7, with 9 bases aligning to TRBD1. V shed 7 bases and J 3 bases; nucleotides not matched to a gene: 7. CDR1 is SQVTM, CDR2 ANQGSEA, per germline. The CDR3 totals 13 residues. CDR3 loop: CSAQGASRYEQYF. The CDR3 DNA is TGCAGCGCACAGGGGGCAAGCCGCTACGAGCAGTACTTC.

J is TRBJ2-1 and V is TRBV5-1; possible D gene TRBD1, 5 bases. Trimming stripped 4 bases from V and 1 base from J, with 12 bases between. This CDR3 is 15 amino acids long. Germline V gene data show CDR1 as SGHRS and CDR2 as YFSETQ. CDR3 amino acids: CASSKGAESYNEQFF. The CDR3 bases are TGCGCCAGCAGCAAAGGGGCGGAATCCTACAATGAGCAGTTCTTC. The variable domain in full, completed from reference TRBV5-1 and TRBJ2-1, reads KAGVTQTPRYLIKTRGQQVTLSCSPISGHRSVSWYQQTPGQGLQFLFEYFSETQRNKGNFPGRFSGRQFSNSRSEMNVSTLELGDSALYLCASSKGAESYNEQFFGPGTRLTVL.

This clone was seen once. Here the CDR3 reads CASSLYESRGAYEQYF. CDR3 nucleotide sequence: TGTGCCAGCAGCTTATACGAGAGTAGGGGAGCATACGAGCAGTACTTC. The chain links TRBV7-8 to TRBJ2-7; D may be TRBD1 or TRBD2 (5 bases each). Germline V CDR1 and CDR2: SGHVS, FQNEAQ. The CDR3 extends over 16 amino acids. V lost 2 bases to trimming and J lost 4 bases, with 18 bases between them.

This chain uses TRBV9 with TRBJ2-1; 14 bases agree with TRBD2. Germline loops: CDR1 SGDLS, CDR2 YYNGEE. The junction had 6 bases not matched to a gene; V was cut back by 4 bases and J by 0 bases. The length of the CDR3 is 18 residues. For the CDR3, the DNA is TGTGCCAGCAGCCGGACTAGCGGGAGGACCAGCTCCTACAATGAGCAGTTCTTC. Protein sequence: CASSRTSGRTSSYNEQFF.

Here the CDR3 DNA reads TGTGCCAGCACCCTTCCTAGCACAGATACGCAGTATTTT. Protein sequence: CASTLPSTDTQYF. This rearrangement joins TRBV6-6 to TRBJ2-3, with no clear D. Germline lookup yields CDR1 MNHNY and CDR2 SVGAGI (reference sequence). CDR3 length: 13 amino acids. V was shortened by 7 bases and J by 0 bases, with 8 bases between the two germline ends.

This chain connects TRBV27 to TRBJ1-5; D not resolved. V shed 3 bases and J shed 0 bases, with 9 bases lying between them. CDR1 is MNHEY, CDR2 SMNVEV, per germline (reference sequence). The CDR3 spans 15 residues. The CDR3 DNA follows: TGTGCCAGCAGTTTGCTGGGGAATAGCAATCAGCCCCAGCATTTT. Translating it yields CASSLLGNSNQPQHF.

This sequence joins TRBV28 and TRBJ2-3, with D possibly matching TRBD2 (6 bases). CDR1 MDHEN and CDR2 SYDVKM come from the germline V gene. The CDR3 contains 13 residues. V was cut by 6 bases and J by 5 bases, with 12 bases left in between. The CDR3 DNA is TGTGCCAGCAGAGAGCGGGTCCAAGATACGCAGTATTTT. As protein: CASRERVQDTQYF.

This sequence joins TRBV9 and TRBJ1-1; D not resolved. This CDR3 has 14 residues. Deletions cut 2 bases from V and 4 bases from J, with 12 bases between. Germline loops: CDR1 SGDLS, CDR2 YYNGEE. The DNA for the CDR3 is TGTGCCAGCAGCGTCAGGACCTCAGGCACTGAAGCTTTCTTT. It translates to CASSVRTSGTEAFF.

The chain employs TRBV28 and TRBJ2-7; 8 positions match TRBD2. CDR1 and CDR2 from the germline V gene are MDHEN and SYDVKM. The junction had 7 bases not matched to a gene; V was cut back by 3 bases and J by 3 bases. CDR3 size: 15 residues. CDR3 DNA: TGTGCCAGCAGTTTCACCACAGCGGGAGTCTACGAGCAGTACTTC. This codes for CASSFTTAGVYEQYF.

The chain recombines TRBV29-1 with TRBJ2-7, with TRBD2 matching 9 bases. This CDR3 has 14 amino acids. The junction had 10 bases not matched to a gene; V was cut back by 7 bases and J by 3 bases. CDR1 and CDR2 (germline): SQVTM, ANQGSEA. For the CDR3, the DNA is TGCAGCGCCCGATCGGCGGGAGGGAGCTACGAGCAGTACTTC. It translates to CSARSAGGSYEQYF.

The chain joins TRBV7-3 to TRBJ2-1; possibly TRBD2 for D (6 bases). The CDR3 extends over 15 amino acids. V dropped 3 bases and J dropped 5 bases, with 14 bases sitting between them. Germline CDR1 and CDR2: SGHTA and FQGTGA. The CDR3 region has the DNA TGTGCCAGCAGCTTTGGGTCTAGCGTCGACAATGAGCAGTTCTTC. Translated, it gives CASSFGSSVDNEQFF.

The chain is built from TRBV7-9 and TRBJ2-6; TRBD1 might be the D (5 bases). The germline V gene encodes CDR1 SEHNR and CDR2 FQNEAQ (reference sequence). V was cut by 2 bases and J by 10 bases, with 9 bases left in between. The CDR3 sequence is 13 residues long. This chain's CDR3 is CASSLTAGNVLTF. Here the CDR3 DNA reads TGTGCCAGCAGCTTAACGGCAGGGAACGTCCTGACTTTC.

The chain links TRBV27 to TRBJ1-2; 7 bases fit TRBD1. This CDR3 contains 14 residues. V was pared by 6 bases and J by 5 bases, with 9 bases of the junction left unmatched. Germline V lookup: CDR1 MNHEY, CDR2 SMNVEV (reference sequence). CDR3 loop: CASRSNRGPYGYTF. The CDR3 nucleotides are TGTGCCAGCAGATCTAACAGGGGCCCGTATGGCTACACCTTC.

This CDR3 reads CASSKGGWSYEQYF. The CDR3 region has the DNA TGTGCCAGTAGTAAAGGGGGCTGGTCCTACGAGCAGTACTTC. The chain has TRBV19 and TRBJ2-7, with 7 bases identical to TRBD1. The CDR3 length is 14 residues. CDR1 is LNHDA, CDR2 SQIVND, per germline (reference sequence). V was clipped by 4 bases and J by 1 base; unmatched bases: 4.

The genes are TRBV28 and TRBJ2-1, with 10 bases aligning to TRBD2. J lost 1 base, V lost 6 bases, and 6 bases had no gene match. The CDR3 sequence is 16 residues long. Germline CDR1 MDHEN, CDR2 SYDVKM. For the CDR3, the DNA is TGTGCCAGCAGGTCTAGCGGGAGAATGTCCTACAATGAGCAGTTCTTC. It is translated as CASRSSGRMSYNEQFF.

The chain recombines TRBV7-9 with TRBJ2-3, with D unresolved. V lost 2 bases and J 5 bases, leaving 14 bases between the germline ends. CDR3 length: 15 residues. Germline-derived CDR1 and CDR2 are SEHNR and FQNEAQ (reference sequence). CDR3 loop: CASSLRSSQEDTQYF. The CDR3 DNA follows: TGTGCCAGCAGCTTAAGGTCATCCCAGGAAGATACGCAGTATTTT.

This clone appeared a few times. The chain carries TRBV18 and TRBJ1-2; TRBD1 aligns across 7 bases. V dropped 6 bases and J dropped 4; count of bases not matched to a gene: 8. CDR1 and CDR2 from the germline V gene are KGHSH and LQKENI. The CDR3 totals 14 residues. The CDR3 DNA is TGTGCCAGCTCGTGGGACAGACGTCCCTATGGCTACACCTTC. Translating it yields CASSWDRRPYGYTF.

V and J are TRBV5-1 and TRBJ2-4; 14 bases are a match to TRBD2. CDR1 is SGHRS and CDR2 is YFSETQ in the germline V gene. V lost 4 bases to trimming and J lost 3 bases; unmatched junction nucleotides: 9. This CDR3 has 18 amino acids. The CDR3 spells CASSLMTSGRAGKNIQYF. In DNA, the CDR3 is TGCGCCAGCAGCCTCATGACTAGCGGGAGGGCCGGCAAAAACATTCAGTACTTC. The whole variable domain, filled in from reference TRBV5-1 and TRBJ2-4, reads KAGVTQTPRYLIKTRGQQVTLSCSPISGHRSVSWYQQTPGQGLQFLFEYFSETQRNKGNFPGRFSGRQFSNSRSEMNVSTLELGDSALYLCASSLMTSGRAGKNIQYFGAGTRLSVL.

This clone has a single count. The chain links TRBV28 to TRBJ2-1; possibly TRBD2 for D (5 bases). Germline CDR1 reads MDHEN; CDR2 reads SYDVKM. V dropped 6 bases and J dropped 4 bases, with 13 bases sitting between them. This CDR3 has 14 residues. The CDR3 nucleotides are TGTGCCAGCAGCCAGGCCGGCGGGTACAATGAGCAGTTCTTC. Encoded protein: CASSQAGGYNEQFF. The variable domain in full, with the rest retrieved from reference TRBV28 and TRBJ2-1, is DVKVTQSSRYLVKRTGEKVFLECVQDMDHENMFWYRQDPGLGLRLIYFSYDVKMKEKGDIPEGYSVSREKKERFSLILESASTNQTSMYLCASSQAGGYNEQFFGPGTRLTVL.

The rearrangement links TRBV5-6 to TRBJ1-3; D ambiguous. There are 18 residues in the CDR3. Germline CDR1 and CDR2: SGHDT and YYEEEE. Trimming removed 2 bases from V and 0 bases from J, with 18 bases in between. DNA of the CDR3: TGTGCCAGCAGCTTCCTACAGACTCTGGGAACCTCTGGAAACACCATATATTTT. This translates into CASSFLQTLGTSGNTIYF.

The chain has TRBV5-6 and TRBJ2-2; TRBD2 might be the D (6 bases). In germline, CDR1 is SGHDT, CDR2 YYEEEE. V lost 4 bases, J lost 3 bases, and 16 bases lay in between. There are 16 residues in the CDR3. This CDR3 is CASSRRVAAYTGELFF. CDR3 DNA: TGTGCCAGCAGCCGTCGAGTAGCGGCTTACACCGGGGAGCTGTTTTTT. Variable domain in full (rest from reference TRBV5-6 and TRBJ2-2): DAGVTQSPTHLIKTRGQQVTLRCSPKSGHDTVSWYQQALGQGPQFIFQYYEEEERQRGNFPDRFSGHQFPNYSSELNVNALLLGDSALYLCASSRRVAAYTGELFFGEGSRLTVL.

A few counts support this clone. The chain combines TRBV6-5 with TRBJ1-2, with D uncertain. The CDR3 is 13 residues long. From germline, CDR1 is MNHEY and CDR2 SVGAGI. V lost 2 bases, J lost 7 bases, and 11 bases lay in between. The CDR3, as DNA: TGTGCCAGCAGTTACCTCGTCGGTGGTGGCTACACCTTC. Residues: CASSYLVGGGYTF.

The rearrangement joins TRBV4-1 to TRBJ2-3; TRBD1 matches 8 bases. The CDR3 runs 14 residues. Germline-derived CDR1 and CDR2 are MGHRA and YSYEKL. Trimming took 8 bases from V and 5 from J; bases not matched to a gene: 9. CDR3 region: CASRRTGPGDTQYF. CDR3 DNA: TGCGCCAGCCGCCGGACAGGGCCGGGAGATACGCAGTATTTT.

CDR3 loop: CASTFGSEKQYF. The CDR3 nucleotides read TGTGCCAGCACCTTCGGGTCTGAGAAGCAGTACTTC. V and J are TRBV28 and TRBJ2-7; D is unresolved. V lost 7 bases to trimming and J lost 8 bases, with 15 bases between them. This CDR3 region has 12 residues. Germline loops: CDR1 MDHEN, CDR2 SYDVKM.

This sequence joins TRBV7-2 and TRBJ2-7, with a tentative D call TRBD2 (6 bases). The CDR3 spans 13 residues. Deletions cut 1 base from V and 12 bases from J, with 16 bases between. The V gene's germline CDR1 is SGHTA and CDR2 FQGNSA. The CDR3 DNA is TGTGCCAGCAGCTTAGTGGGGGGTTCGGAGGTGTACTTC. Its protein product is CASSLVGGSEVYF.

This sequence joins TRBV18 and TRBJ2-7; TRBD2 might be the D (6 bases). CDR1 is KGHSH, CDR2 LQKENI, per germline. The germline V and J ends were trimmed by 6 bases and 6 bases, with 15 bases remaining between them. The CDR3 is 13 amino acids. The CDR3 spells CASSWLGGSEQYF. CDR3 sequence (DNA): TGTGCCAGCTCCTGGTTGGGGGGTTCCGAGCAGTACTTC.

The rearrangement joins TRBV10-2 to TRBJ2-7; D is unresolved. Trimming left V 4 bases short and J 4 bases short, with 11 bases between. This CDR3 is built from 13 residues. The V gene's germline CDR1 is WSHSY and CDR2 SAAADI. The CDR3 coding sequence is TGCGCCAGCAGTGTTGGGCCCATTTACGAGCAGTACTTC. This codes for CASSVGPIYEQYF.